Detailed here is one T cell receptor (beta chain). The protocol was immunoSEQ multiplex PCR, while the TCRdb copy is restricted to in-frame clones and leaves out a portion. The repertoire includes about 97,000 clones, approximately 96% of them detected once, and about 0.39% sits in the top ten. This sample was included in a study of technical replicates of blood from a few donors. Germline values: CDR1 MDHEN, CDR2 SYDVKM. The CDR3 loop spans 11 amino acids. V gave up 5 bases and J gave up 7 bases, with 6 bases separating them. This TCR came from a human donor in good health. Input material: T cells isolated from PBMCs. This chain connects TRBV28 to TRBJ2-1; unclear D gene. The chain's CDR3 is CASSQNNEQFF. The CDR3 bases are TGTGCCAGCAGTCAGAATAATGAGCAGTTCTTC.